The rows below give T cell receptor beta chains drawn from one sample of a study of long-term antiretroviral therapy in people with HIV. TCRdb's table, derived via immunoSEQ multiplex PCR, lists solely in-frame clones and lacks some. This sample has 20,000 to 25,000 clones, with 65% to 80% found just once. The sequencing here drew on unsorted PBMCs, taken 0.5 years after starting antiretroviral therapy. The receptor source for this set is a woman aged 40 to 55 with HIV. The CDR3 runs from the conserved cysteine through the conserved F or W. Each record gives: CDR3 protein, CDR3 DNA, clone size, D gene, J gene, V gene. D genes are given only for firm matches. The listing skips clone size in some rows; elsewhere it reads once, few, many or a size class.

CAWLGQGALDPPFGGELFF,TGTGCCTGGCTCGGACAGGGGGCACTGGATCCCCCCTTCGGCGGGGAGCTGTTTTTT,.,TRBD1,TRBJ2-2,TRBV30
CASRAPGQPLWGYTF,TGTGCCAGCCGCGCCCCGGGACAGCCCCTCTGGGGCTACACCTTC,.,TRBD1,TRBJ1-2,TRBV28
CAISDYTMNTEAFF,TGTGCCATCAGTGATTACACCATGAACACTGAAGCTTTCTTT,.,.,TRBJ1-1,TRBV10-3
CASSRIYSSGNTIYF,TGTGCCAGCAGCCGTATCTACAGCTCTGGAAACACCATATATTTT,.,.,TRBJ1-3,TRBV6-5
CASSPTGSDTQYF,TGTGCCAGCTCACCCACTGGATCTGATACGCAGTATTTT,.,.,TRBJ2-3,TRBV18
CATRGGFDTEAFF,TGTGCCACCCGGGGGGGTTTCGACACTGAAGCTTTCTTT,.,.,TRBJ1-1,TRBV2
CASSEILSGGMDTQYF,TGTGCCAGCAGTGAAATTTTAAGCGGGGGGATGGATACGCAGTATTTT,.,TRBD2,TRBJ2-3,TRBV2
CASSLGTESSYEQYF,TGTGCCAGCAGTTTAGGGACAGAGTCCTCCTACGAGCAGTACTTC,.,TRBD1,TRBJ2-7,TRBV28
CASSPYSNQPQHF,TGTGCCAGCAGTCCATATAGCAATCAGCCCCAGCATTTT,.,.,TRBJ1-5,TRBV27
CARSCVLAGVSGANVLTF,TGTGCCAGAAGCTGCGTACTAGCGGGGGTCTCTGGGGCCAACGTCCTGACTTTC,once,TRBD2,TRBJ2-6,TRBV5-3
CASSQGPWGFF,TGTGCCAGCAGTCAAGGGCCCTGGGGGTTCTTC,.,.,TRBJ2-1,TRBV6-6
CASSPGGFRAFF,TGTGCCAGCAGCCCGGGGGGATTTCGAGCTTTCTTT,few,.,TRBJ1-1,TRBV14
CASSQDPYELGGAETQYF,TGCGCCAGCAGCCAAGATCCGTACGAGCTCGGGGGCGCAGAGACCCAGTACTTC,few,.,TRBJ2-5,TRBV4-3
CASSGQDRNTEAFF,TGTGCCAGCAGCGGACAGGACCGGAACACTGAAGCTTTCTTT,.,.,TRBJ1-1,TRBV9
CASSESREVGRYEQYF,TGTGCCAGCAGTGAATCTAGGGAAGTGGGCCGATACGAGCAGTACTTC,.,.,TRBJ2-7,TRBV25-1
CASSYSGGTEAFF,TGTGCCAGCAGTTATTCGGGGGGCACTGAAGCTTTCTTT,.,.,TRBJ1-1,TRBV6-6
CASSVEWGSAEAFF,TGTGCCAGCAGTGTTGAGTGGGGAAGCGCTGAAGCTTTCTTT,.,.,TRBJ1-1,TRBV6-4
CASSEALGGPNSPLHF,TGTGCCAGCAGTGAAGCGCTCGGGGGGCCGAATTCACCCCTCCACTTT,.,.,TRBJ1-6,TRBV2
CASSLARLGGAETQYF,TGTGCCAGCAGCTTAGCCCGCCTGGGGGGAGCAGAGACCCAGTACTTC,.,.,TRBJ2-5,TRBV11-2
CATRATPTSTDTQYF,TGTGCCACCCGGGCCACCCCCACAAGCACAGATACGCAGTATTTT,once,.,TRBJ2-3,TRBV5-5
CASRPGSPYNEQFF,TGTGCCAGCAGACCCGGGTCCCCCTACAATGAGCAGTTCTTC,.,.,TRBJ2-1,TRBV28
CASRFNYGYTF,TGTGCCAGCAGGTTTAACTATGGCTACACCTTC,.,.,TRBJ1-2,TRBV6-5
CASTLTPFYSNQPQHF,TGTGCCAGCACCCTAACTCCCTTCTATAGCAATCAGCCCCAGCATTTT,.,.,TRBJ1-5,TRBV28
CAWRKTGVNQPQHF,TGTGCCTGGAGGAAGACAGGGGTAAATCAGCCCCAGCATTTT,.,TRBD1,TRBJ1-5,TRBV30
CASSQQRGTEAFF,TGTGCCAGCAGCCAACAACGTGGGACTGAAGCTTTCTTT,.,.,TRBJ1-1,TRBV4-2
CASRTQQGGEQYF,TGCGCCAGCAGAACGCAACAGGGAGGGGAGCAGTACTTC,.,.,TRBJ2-7,TRBV5-1
CAIRPGLGGTDTQYF,TGTGCCATCAGGCCGGGACTGGGCGGAACAGATACGCAGTATTTT,.,.,TRBJ2-3,TRBV10-3
CASRDMNSPLHF,TGTGCCAGCAGGGACATGAATTCACCCCTCCACTTT,.,.,TRBJ1-6,TRBV28
CASSEQGANYGYTF,TGCGCCAGCAGCGAACAGGGGGCTAACTATGGCTACACCTTC,.,TRBD1,TRBJ1-2,TRBV5-1
CASSPWDRLYNEQFF,TGTGCCAGCTCACCCTGGGACAGGCTATACAATGAGCAGTTCTTC,.,TRBD1,TRBJ2-1,TRBV18
CASSKRKQGNEQYF,TGTGCCAGCAGCAAACGTAAACAGGGCAACGAGCAGTACTTC,.,.,TRBJ2-7,TRBV21-1
CASSPQRQEQYGYTF,TGCGCCAGCAGCCCGCAACGACAGGAGCAATATGGCTACACCTTC,few,.,TRBJ1-2,TRBV5-1
CASSDRDANVLTF,TGTGCCAGCAGTGACAGGGACGCGAACGTCCTGACTTTC,.,.,TRBJ2-6,TRBV2
CASSQSGQPQHF,TGTGCCAGCAGCCAGTCGGGTCAGCCCCAGCATTTT,.,.,TRBJ1-5,TRBV6-5
CASSKAGTLNTGELFF,TGTGCCAGCAGCAAAGCGGGGACGCTGAACACCGGGGAGCTGTTTTTT,few,.,TRBJ2-2,TRBV21-1
CASSLLGTRGETQYF,TGTGCCAGCAGCTTACTTGGCACTCGGGGGGAGACCCAGTACTTC,.,.,TRBJ2-5,TRBV7-3
CASSPGLAGGPQTQYF,TGTGCCAGCTCACCGGGACTAGCGGGGGGTCCGCAGACCCAGTACTTC,.,TRBD2,TRBJ2-5,TRBV18
CASSYRGSYEQYF,TGTGCCAGCAGTTACCGAGGCTCCTACGAGCAGTACTTC,.,.,TRBJ2-7,TRBV27
CASSHRDRGEKLFF,TGTGCCAGCAGCCACCGGGACAGAGGGGAAAAACTGTTTTTT,once,TRBD1,TRBJ1-4,TRBV9
CASSLASNQPQHF,TGTGCCAGCAGTTTGGCCTCAAATCAGCCCCAGCATTTT,few,.,TRBJ1-5,TRBV7-2
CASSRGQGTGELFF,TGTGCCAGCAGCCGGGGACAGGGCACCGGGGAGCTGTTTTTT,.,TRBD1,TRBJ2-2,TRBV7-3
CASSLLVSGDHEQYF,TGTGCCAGCAGCCTGCTCGTTAGCGGGGACCACGAGCAGTACTTC,few,TRBD2,TRBJ2-7,TRBV6-5
CASSPQAHPKNYGYTF,TGCGCCAGCAGTCCACAGGCCCACCCCAAAAACTATGGCTACACCTTC,.,.,TRBJ1-2,TRBV23-1
CASSPGLHTDTQYF,TGTGCCAGCAGCCCGGGACTCCACACAGATACGCAGTATTTT,.,.,TRBJ2-3,TRBV5-4
CASICGPSYEQYF,TGTGCCAGCATCTGCGGGCCCTCCTACGAGCAGTACTTC,few,.,TRBJ2-7,TRBV28
CASSYTTRGSTDTQYF,TGTGCCAGCAGTTACACGACTAGAGGGAGCACAGATACGCAGTATTTT,.,.,TRBJ2-3,TRBV6-6